By proportion, the clone carrying this TCR beta chain is hyperexpanded (1% or more). The data derive from a study of sequential checkpoint blockade in melanoma. Noted treatment: randomized to nivolumab then ipilimumab (arm A) or the reverse (arm B). The CDR3 spans 15 residues. Germline V gives CDR1 SGHTA, CDR2 FQGNSA. V dropped 5 bases and J dropped 5; count of bases not matched to a gene: 3. TCRdb's table, derived via immunoSEQ multiplex PCR, lists solely in-frame clones and lacks some. The repertoire includes about 5,100 clones, roughly 80% of them detected once, and roughly half sits in the top ten.

The chain is built from TRBV7-2 and TRBJ2-3; the match to TRBD2 covers 14 bases. This sequence originates from a human patient with melanoma. Some clones in this sample may be carry-over from other donors' samples. Specimen: CD8+ T cells sorted from blood (inferred from file names), collected from a patient given nivolumab and ipilimumab in sequence. This chain's CDR3 is CASSNGLAGGDTQYF. DNA of the CDR3: TGTGCCAGCAGCAACGGACTAGCGGGGGGAGATACGCAGTATTTT.